These 2 T cell receptor beta chains share one sample of origin, sequenced in a study of T-cell reconstitution after alpha-beta-depleted transplantation in children. Preparation of the TCRbeta library used unique molecular identifiers. Each CDR3 protein gets one entry after TCRdb re-called the PCR reads with MiXCR. The repertoire holds about 500,000 distinct CDR3 sequences, with about 33% as singletons. The sample consisted of PBMCs from the stem cell graft donor, taken from the stem cell graft. Receptors were obtained from a human donor who donated a stem cell graft to a child with aplastic anemia.

This sequence joins TRBV3-1 and TRBJ2-5; D gene unclear. Germline lookup yields CDR1 LGHDT and CDR2 YNNKEL (reference sequence). The CDR3 spans 17 residues. The V end lost 0 bases, the J end lost 9 bases, and 23 bases lay between the germline ends. CDR3 loop: CASSQDSWAVKGWAQYF. The CDR3 DNA reads TGTGCCAGCAGCCAAGATTCGTGGGCAGTCAAAGGTTGGGCCCAGTACTTC.

The DNA for the CDR3 is TGCGCCAGCAGCTGGGGACGTGGGGTAAACTCTGGAAACACCATATATTTT. Translating it yields CASSWGRGVNSGNTIYF. V gene TRBV5-1 combines with J gene TRBJ1-3, with D possibly being TRBD1 (5 bases). The CDR3 has 17 amino acids. V was pared by 3 bases and J by 0 bases, with 16 bases between. From germline, CDR1 is SGHRS and CDR2 YFSETQ.